This T cell receptor (beta chain) is from a study of blood T cell repertoires in COVID-19. Study context: In each case, the material was cDNA or gDNA derived from T cells, B-cell-depleted T cells, or PBMCs.

This clone was seen only once. Trimming stripped 1 base from V and 3 bases from J, with 13 bases between. Germline CDR1 and CDR2: SGHTA and FQGNSA. This CDR3 has 15 amino acids. Generated by immunoSEQ multiplex PCR, the TCRdb table keeps only in-frame clones and is missing some. The data show 270,000 or so clones, with about four fifths seen just once and about 3.2% held by the top ten. Sequenced: peripheral blood. The chain uses TRBV7-2 and TRBJ2-7, with TRBD2 as a possible D gene (7 bases). The TCR originated in a woman in her sixties or seventies with active or convalescent COVID-19. CDR3 bases: TGTGCCAGCAGCTTAGAGGGGGGGGCCGTCTACGAGCAGTACTTC. Protein product: CASSLEGGAVYEQYF. Based on the CDR3 plus reference TRBV7-2 and TRBJ2-7, the full variable domain is GAGVSQSPSNKVTEKGKDVELRCDPISGHTALYWYRQSLGQGLEFLIYFQGNSAPDKSGLPSDRFSAERTGGSVSTLTIQRTQQEDSAVYLCASSLEGGAVYEQYFGPGTRLTVT.